A single sample is the source of the 29 T cell receptor beta chains below, sequenced in a study of sequential checkpoint blockade in melanoma. Produced via immunoSEQ multiplex PCR; TCRdb's table is partial and in-frame only. The sample lists tens of thousands of clones, roughly 80% seen once, with about 9.5% in the top ten. Treatment in this sample: randomized to nivolumab then ipilimumab (arm A) or the reverse (arm B). This specimen was CD8+ T cells sorted from blood (inferred from file names), taken from a patient given nivolumab and ipilimumab in sequence. These receptors all come from a human donor with melanoma.

Comment on this clone: This CDR3 is also generated by other DNA sequences in the sample. The chain couples TRBV5-4 to TRBJ2-1, with 10 nucleotides matching TRBD1. The CDR3 is made up of 15 amino acids. The J segment lost 3 bases and the V segment lost 4 bases, leaving 4 bases of the junction unmatched. Germline V gene lookup returns CDR1 SGHNT and CDR2 YYREEE (reference sequence). The CDR3 nucleotides read TGTGCCAGCAGCCCAGGACAGGGGGGCTACAATGAGCAGTTCTTC. It codes for CASSPGQGGYNEQFF.

In this sample, this clone turned up once. This sequence joins TRBV28 and TRBJ2-5; D gene ambiguous. The J call may be incorrect, as the DNA end agrees better with TRBJ2-7. CDR1 and CDR2 from the germline V gene are MDHEN and SYDVKM. The CDR3 has 14 amino acids. This chain's CDR3 is CASSWRTEFYEQYF. The CDR3 DNA reads as TGTGCCAGCAGTTGGAGAACGGAATTCTACGAGCAGTACTTC.

The chain recombines TRBV28 with TRBJ2-7, with D perhaps matching TRBD1 (6 bases). V was trimmed by 6 bases and J by 0 bases, leaving 24 bases between them. The CDR3 sequence is 18 residues long. CDR1 and CDR2 (germline): MDHEN, SYDVKM. The CDR3 DNA follows: TGTGCCAGCAGCTCGAGTCCTTGGGACACCCTAAGCTCCTACGAGCAGTACTTC. This translates into CASSSSPWDTLSSYEQYF.

This chain joins TRBV9 and TRBJ2-1; TRBD2 matches 10 bases. The CDR3 runs 14 residues. Germline trimming cut 3 bases from V and 9 bases from J; bases unmatched to any gene: 6. Per the germline V gene, CDR1 is SGDLS and CDR2 is YYNGEE. The CDR3 region has the DNA TGTGCCAGCAGCGATAGCGGGAGGAAGGGTGAGCAGTTCTTC. Protein: CASSDSGRKGEQFF.

This clone was recorded a few times. The chain links TRBV30 to TRBJ2-7; 10 nucleotides line up with TRBD1. Germline V gene sequence: CDR1 GTSNPN, CDR2 SVGIG (reference sequence). V was clipped by 2 bases and J by 5 bases; unmatched bases: 6. This CDR3 has 14 residues. The CDR3 nucleotides are TGTGCCTGGAGTTCCGGGACAGGGGTCGACGAGCAGTACTTC. Translation gives CAWSSGTGVDEQYF.

The V and J genes are TRBV10-1 and TRBJ2-5; D unresolved. Per the germline V gene, CDR1 is WNHNN and CDR2 is SYGVQD (reference sequence). V lost 6 bases and J lost 0, with 11 bases in between. The CDR3 loop spans 14 amino acids. The chain's CDR3 is CASSLDFDQETQYF. The CDR3 DNA reads TGCGCCAGCAGCCTCGACTTTGACCAAGAGACCCAGTACTTC.

The chain joins TRBV9 to TRBJ1-4; D may be TRBD1 (6 bases). The CDR3 has 16 amino acids. Trimming cost V 0 bases and J 1 base, with 10 bases left between them. In germline, CDR1 is SGDLS, CDR2 YYNGEE. Here the CDR3 DNA reads TGTGCCAGCAGCGTAGGCGACAGGCGAACTAATGAAAAACTGTTTTTT. It yields the protein CASSVGDRRTNEKLFF.

The chain recombines TRBV27 with TRBJ2-1; D not certain. V lost 2 bases to trimming and J lost 6 bases, with 8 bases between them. This CDR3 has 13 residues. CDR1 and CDR2 from the germline V gene are MNHEY and SMNVEV (reference sequence). CDR3 sequence: CASSLRGRNEQFF. DNA of the CDR3: TGTGCCAGCAGTTTAAGAGGCCGCAATGAGCAGTTCTTC.

The chain joins TRBV7-9 to TRBJ1-1; D is uncertain. CDR3 length equals 12 residues. Trimming left V 10 bases short and J 11 bases short, with 20 bases between. Germline V gene data show CDR1 as SEHNR and CDR2 as FQNEAQ (reference sequence). CDR3 region: CANEPSRRMAFF. For the CDR3, the DNA is TGTGCCAACGAACCAAGTCGGAGGATGGCTTTCTTT.

Written as DNA, the CDR3 is TGTGCCATCCTAGGGGGGGGGCCCCCCTACGAGCAGTACTTC. Protein product: CAILGGGPPYEQYF. The genes are TRBV2 and TRBJ2-7, with D possibly matching TRBD2 (7 bases). Germline lookup yields CDR1 SNHLY and CDR2 FYNNEI. CDR3 length equals 14 residues. V lost 10 bases and J lost 2, with 18 bases in between. Combining the CDR3 with reference TRBV2 and TRBJ2-7 gives the whole variable domain EPEVTQTPSHQVTQMGQEVILRCVPISNHLYFYWYRQILGQKVEFLVSFYNNEISEKSEIFDDQFSVERPDGSNFTLKIRSTKLEDSAMYFCAILGGGPPYEQYFGPGTRLTVT.

V usage is TRBV11-2 and J usage is TRBJ1-2; D is possibly TRBD1 (6 bases). V lost 5 bases, J lost 0 bases, and 13 bases lay in between. This CDR3 has 15 residues. CDR1 SGHAT and CDR2 FQNNGV come from the germline V gene. The CDR3: CASSTRDMANYGYTF. The CDR3 coding sequence is TGTGCCAGCAGCACCCGGGACATGGCTAACTATGGCTACACCTTC. The full variable domain, rest sourced from reference TRBV11-2 and TRBJ1-2, is EAGVAQSPRYKIIEKRQSVAFWCNPISGHATLYWYQQILGQGPKLLIQFQNNGVVDDSQLPKDRFSAERLKGVDSTLKIQPAKLEDSAVYLCASSTRDMANYGYTFGSGTRLTVV.

The gene calls are TRBV4-3 and TRBJ1-2; possibly TRBD1 for D (6 bases). The CDR3 runs to 14 residues. Germline V gives CDR1 LGHNA, CDR2 YSLEER. V dropped 1 base and J dropped 4 bases, with 10 bases sitting between them. CDR3 region: CASSQAEQGYGYTF. CDR3 in DNA: TGCGCCAGCAGCCAAGCTGAACAGGGCTATGGCTACACCTTC.

The rearrangement joins TRBV5-6 to TRBJ2-7; D not resolved. Germline V CDR1 and CDR2: SGHDT, YYEEEE. This CDR3 has 13 amino acids. Trimming stripped 0 bases from V and 3 bases from J, with 7 bases between. The DNA for the CDR3 is TGTGCCAGCAGCTTGGGACACCTCTACGAGCAGTACTTC. Translating gives CASSLGHLYEQYF.

This chain connects TRBV9 to TRBJ2-4; possible D gene TRBD1, 5 bases. The germline gives CDR1 SGDLS, CDR2 YYNGEE. Trimming took 0 bases from V and 1 from J, leaving 8 bases between them. The CDR3 loop spans 15 amino acids. The CDR3 spells CASSVGGAAKNIQYF. CDR3 sequence (DNA): TGTGCCAGCAGCGTAGGGGGCGCGGCCAAAAACATTCAGTACTTC.

The gene calls are TRBV10-1 and TRBJ2-1; 8 bases map to TRBD2. There are 14 residues in the CDR3. With V trimmed by 3 bases and J by 13 bases, 11 bases remained unmatched. Germline CDR1 and CDR2: WNHNN and SYGVQD (reference sequence). The CDR3 coding sequence is TGCGCCAGCAGTGAATGGAGCGGGGGAATTTTACAGTTCTTC. Amino acid sequence: CASSEWSGGILQFF.

The genes are TRBV2 and TRBJ2-3, with D possibly matching TRBD1 (6 bases). The germline CDR1 and CDR2 sequences are SNHLY and FYNNEI. This CDR3 has 14 amino acids. DNA of the CDR3: TGTGCTTTTGACGGGGCAGGGGGCACAGATACGCAGTATTTT. It specifies CAFDGAGGTDTQYF.

This clone was seen only once. CDR3 DNA: TGTGCCAGCAGCGTTTACTTAGGACAATCTTACGAGCAGTACTTC. Translated: CASSVYLGQSYEQYF. The genes are TRBV6-4 and TRBJ2-7; weak D call: TRBD1 (5 bases). The CDR3 length is 15 residues. The V end lost 6 bases, the J end lost 4 bases, and 19 bases lay between the germline ends. Germline V gene lookup returns CDR1 MRHNA and CDR2 SNTAGT.

The chain couples TRBV4-1 to TRBJ1-6; D is unresolved. CDR1 and CDR2 from the germline V gene are MGHRA and YSYEKL. V lost 1 base and J lost 0, with 10 bases in between. The CDR3 has 17 amino acids. The CDR3 DNA is TGCGCCAGCAGCCAAGCAGAACGAAGCTCCTATAATTCACCCCTCCACTTT. This sequence encodes CASSQAERSSYNSPLHF.

In its sample, this clone was seen a few times. This rearrangement joins TRBV9 to TRBJ1-4; D gene ambiguous. V lost 4 bases and J 2 bases, leaving 12 bases between the germline ends. Germline assignment: CDR1 SGDLS and CDR2 YYNGEE. This CDR3 has 15 amino acids. Here the CDR3 DNA reads TGTGCCAGCAGCCCCCAGGCTGGGACTAATGAAAAACTGTTTTTT. It specifies CASSPQAGTNEKLFF.

The count of this clone is one. J is TRBJ2-2 and V is TRBV7-9, with unresolved D. In germline, CDR1 is SEHNR, CDR2 FQNEAQ (reference sequence). Deletions cut 6 bases from V and 6 bases from J, with 14 bases between. The CDR3 runs 14 residues. CDR3 protein: CASRNPGSAGELFF. The CDR3 coding sequence is TGTGCCAGCAGGAACCCCGGTTCTGCCGGGGAGCTGTTTTTT.

The gene calls are TRBV5-1 and TRBJ2-7; no clear D. Per germline, CDR1 SGHRS and CDR2 YFSETQ. The ends were cut back, 0 bases at V and 5 bases at J, with 12 bases in the middle. CDR3 size: 14 residues. The CDR3 DNA follows: TGCGCCAGCAGCTTGGGACATCTGGTAGACGAGCAGTACTTC. It codes for CASSLGHLVDEQYF.

J is TRBJ2-2 and V is TRBV10-3; 9 bases match TRBD2. With V trimmed by 6 bases and J by 4 bases, 12 bases remained unmatched. The CDR3 runs 17 residues. Germline CDR1 ENHRY, CDR2 SYGVKD. This chain's CDR3 is CAISPNGAGGPTGELFF. The CDR3 bases are TGTGCCATCAGCCCTAATGGTGCGGGAGGGCCCACCGGGGAGCTGTTTTTT.

The CDR3 DNA is TGTGCCAGTTCCAGGGCTGCTGGCCCGGCCAACGTCCTGACTTTC. Translated, it gives CASSRAAGPANVLTF. V gene TRBV19 combines with J gene TRBJ2-6; perhaps TRBD1 as D (5 bases). Germline lookup yields CDR1 LNHDA and CDR2 SQIVND (reference sequence). The CDR3 consists of 15 residues. V lost 8 bases, J lost 6 bases, and 17 bases lay in between.

By share, this clone ranks as large. This chain links TRBV28 with TRBJ1-1; D uncertain. V was shortened by 3 bases and J by 1 base, with 12 bases between the two germline ends. This CDR3 is built from 15 residues. The V gene's germline CDR1 is MDHEN and CDR2 SYDVKM. The CDR3 nucleotides are TGTGCCAGCAGTTTTCGGGGAGACGGGAACACTGAAGCTTTCTTT. The encoded protein is CASSFRGDGNTEAFF.

This chain connects TRBV7-2 to TRBJ2-7; TRBD1 matches 9 bases. The junction had 7 bases not matched to a gene; V was cut back by 2 bases and J by 5 bases. The CDR3 is 15 residues long. The germline V gene encodes CDR1 SGHTA and CDR2 FQGNSA. The DNA of the CDR3 is TGTGCCAGCAGCTTACAACGGACAGGGGATGACGAGCAGTACTTC. Residues: CASSLQRTGDDEQYF. Variable domain in full (rest from reference TRBV7-2 and TRBJ2-7): GAGVSQSPSNKVTEKGKDVELRCDPISGHTALYWYRQSLGQGLEFLIYFQGNSAPDKSGLPSDRFSAERTGGSVSTLTIQRTQQEDSAVYLCASSLQRTGDDEQYFGPGTRLTVT.

The chain links TRBV28 to TRBJ2-1, with 7 bases matching TRBD2. The V and J ends lost 3 bases and 8 bases, in that order; junction bases with no gene match: 7. In germline, CDR1 is MDHEN, CDR2 SYDVKM. CDR3 size: 14 residues. The CDR3 DNA reads TGTGCCAGCAGTTTCGCGTTGGGGAGGGATGAGCAGTTCTTC. Translation gives CASSFALGRDEQFF.

This chain links TRBV27 with TRBJ1-4, with TRBD1 identical over 7 bases. The CDR3 has 14 residues. V trimming: 3 bases; J trimming: 7 bases; junction bases outside the gene matches: 5. The germline CDR1 and CDR2 sequences are MNHEY and SMNVEV (reference sequence). CDR3 region: CASSLGRGVEKLFF. The CDR3 region has the DNA TGTGCCAGCAGTTTGGGCAGGGGGGTTGAAAAACTGTTTTTT. The full variable domain, with the rest looked up from reference TRBV27 and TRBJ1-4, is EAQVTQNPRYLITVTGKKLTVTCSQNMNHEYMSWYRQDPGLGLRQIYYSMNVEVTDKGDVPEGYKVSRKEKRNFPLILESPSPNQTSLYFCASSLGRGVEKLFFGSGTQLSVL.

This chain joins TRBV20-1 and TRBJ2-1; 7 bases line up with TRBD2. Germline CDR1 DFQATT, CDR2 SNEGSKA (reference sequence). The CDR3 has 11 residues. Unmatched junction bases numbered 4, after V lost 5 bases and J lost 9 bases. In DNA, the CDR3 is TGCAGTGCTCTGGGAGGGGCTGAGCAGTTCTTC. Its translation is CSALGGAEQFF.

This clone was seen a handful of times. CDR3 region: CASSFTPGYTQYF. CDR3 coding DNA: TGTGCCAGCAGTTTCACCCCAGGGTACACGCAGTATTTT. The chain uses TRBV27 and TRBJ2-3; TRBD1 might be the D (5 bases). The CDR3 has 13 amino acids. V lost 3 bases and J lost 9, with 13 bases in between. Germline lookup yields CDR1 MNHEY and CDR2 SMNVEV (reference sequence).